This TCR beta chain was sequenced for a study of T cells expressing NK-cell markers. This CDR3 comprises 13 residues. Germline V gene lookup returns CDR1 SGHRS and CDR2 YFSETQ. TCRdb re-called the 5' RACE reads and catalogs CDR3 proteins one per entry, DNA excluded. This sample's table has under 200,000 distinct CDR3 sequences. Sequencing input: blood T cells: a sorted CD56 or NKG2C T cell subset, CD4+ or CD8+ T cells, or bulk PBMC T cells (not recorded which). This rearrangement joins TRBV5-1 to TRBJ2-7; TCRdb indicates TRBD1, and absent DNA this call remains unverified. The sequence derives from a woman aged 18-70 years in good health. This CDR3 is CASSGTGSYEQYF.